These 26 T cell receptor beta chains share one sample of origin, sequenced in a study of blood T cells in healthy people across ages. Combining a sample-barcoded 5' primer with a J-beta primer mix, a second PCR ran for about 6 to 11 cycles. TCRdb used MiXCR to reprocess the 5' RACE reads, holding one entry per CDR3 protein. The repertoire holds a few hundred thousand distinct CDR3 sequences, with 50% to 60% as singletons. Sequencing was carried out using blood. The receptor set was obtained from a man in his 60s in good health.

The chain combines TRBV15 with TRBJ2-2, with 11 bases that match TRBD2. This CDR3 contains 16 residues. With 4 bases clipped from V and 7 bases from J, the junction kept 8 bases outside the gene matches. In germline, CDR1 is LNHNV, CDR2 YYDKDF (reference sequence). The CDR3 bases are TGTGCCACCAGCACGTATAGCGGGAGGGCCCTCGGGGAGCTGTTTTTT. Residues: CATSTYSGRALGELFF.

This clonotype appeared a few times. The chain uses TRBV7-9 and TRBJ2-7, with D possibly matching TRBD2 (7 bases). V shed 0 bases and J shed 2 bases, with 14 bases lying between them. The CDR3 sequence is 16 residues long. Germline V gene lookup returns CDR1 SEHNR and CDR2 FQNEAQ (reference sequence). CDR3 bases: TGTGCCAGCAGCTTAGCGGGGGGGCTTTCGACCTACGAGCAGTACTTC. The encoded protein is CASSLAGGLSTYEQYF.

The gene calls are TRBV7-2 and TRBJ1-1; possibly TRBD1 for D (6 bases). The CDR3 is 12 residues long. CDR1 and CDR2 from the germline V gene are SGHTA and FQGNSA. V was trimmed by 3 bases and J by 7 bases, leaving 9 bases between them. In DNA, the CDR3 is TGTGCCAGCAGCTTGACAGGCGTTGAAGCTTTCTTT. Its protein product is CASSLTGVEAFF.

The chain recombines TRBV6-5 with TRBJ2-3; D is unresolved. The CDR3 runs 14 residues. The V and J ends lost 6 bases and 2 bases respectively, with 12 bases between them. Germline CDR1 and CDR2: MNHEY and SVGAGI. The CDR3 DNA reads TGTGCCAGCAGGGTAGCTGAGGCCACAGATACGCAGTATTTT. Translated, it gives CASRVAEATDTQYF.

The rearrangement links TRBV2 to TRBJ2-7, with a tentative D call TRBD2 (5 bases). Germline V gene data show CDR1 as SNHLY and CDR2 as FYNNEI. Trimming pared 3 bases from V and 6 bases from J, leaving 18 bases between. The CDR3 has 15 amino acids. CDR3 bases: TGTGCCAGCAGTGAGTTTGGCACACCGCGGGTCGAGCAGTACTTC. It is translated as CASSEFGTPRVEQYF.

V is TRBV7-2 and J is TRBJ2-5; tentatively, D is TRBD2 (5 bases). From germline, CDR1 is SGHTA and CDR2 FQGNSA. CDR3 length: 14 residues. Trimming stripped 7 bases from V and 9 bases from J, with 21 bases between. This CDR3 is CASNIGGVRGPQYF. The CDR3 DNA reads as TGTGCCAGCAACATAGGCGGAGTTCGAGGGCCCCAGTACTTC.

The rearrangement uses TRBV20-1 and TRBJ2-7; possibly TRBD1 for D (6 bases). CDR3 length equals 12 residues. V was pared by 5 bases and J by 2 bases, with 10 bases between. Germline CDR1 DFQATT, CDR2 SNEGSKA (reference sequence). The CDR3 here is CSAGGGTYEQYF. The CDR3 nucleotides read TGCAGTGCTGGGGGCGGCACCTACGAGCAGTACTTC.

Points on this clonotype: At one of its ends the junction is not consistent with the germline gene, which may arise from a read error. The chain uses TRBV5-1 and TRBJ2-7; 7 nucleotides agree with TRBD1. The last part of the DNA fits TRBJ2-5 better; the J call may be wrong. Germline loops: CDR1 SGHRS, CDR2 YFSETQ. The CDR3 sequence is 15 residues long. The CDR3, as DNA: TGCGCCAGCAGTTTGGATAGGGGGCCAGGAGAGACCCAGTACTTC. This gives the protein CASSLDRGPGETQYF.

The genes are TRBV4-3 and TRBJ2-1; 11 bases are a match to TRBD2. The V gene end was trimmed by 1 base and the J gene end by 13 bases; junction bases not matched to a gene: 15. This CDR3 region has 17 residues. Germline V lookup: CDR1 LGHNA, CDR2 YSLEER. This CDR3 reads CASSQGIAGGRQETQFF. In DNA, the CDR3 is TGCGCCAGCAGCCAAGGGATAGCGGGAGGGCGACAAGAGACCCAGTTCTTC.

Only one count was recorded for this clonotype. The CDR3: CSALVGGGASYNEQFF. Here the CDR3 DNA reads TGCAGTGCCCTAGTCGGCGGGGGGGCATCCTACAATGAGCAGTTCTTC. The chain is built from TRBV20-1 and TRBJ2-1; 9 bases fit TRBD2. CDR1 is DFQATT, CDR2 SNEGSKA, per germline (reference sequence). The ends lost 6 bases at V and 1 base at J; junction bases unmatched: 10. The CDR3 consists of 16 residues.

This clonotype was detected only once. The rearrangement links TRBV30 to TRBJ2-4; possibly TRBD2 for D (5 bases). The end of the DNA is better explained by TRBJ2-5, so the J call may be wrong. Germline lookup yields CDR1 GTSNPN and CDR2 SVGIG (reference sequence). The CDR3 covers 13 residues. Here the CDR3 DNA reads TGTGCCTGGAGCAGAGCGGTCCAAGAGACCCAGTACTTC. This sequence encodes CAWSRAVQETQYF.

The chain combines TRBV5-4 with TRBJ2-1, with 7 bases aligning to TRBD2. Trimming took 1 base from V and 5 from J; bases not matched to a gene: 0. CDR3 length equals 13 residues. Germline CDR1 is SGHNT and CDR2 is YYREEE (reference sequence). DNA of the CDR3: TGTGCCAGCAGCTTGAGCGGGAACAATGAGCAGTTCTTC. It translates to CASSLSGNNEQFF. The full variable domain, completed using reference TRBV5-4 and TRBJ2-1, is ETGVTQSPTHLIKTRGQQVTLRCSSQSGHNTVSWYQQALGQGPQFIFQYYREEENGRGNFPPRFSGLQFPNYSSELNVNALELDDSALYLCASSLSGNNEQFFGPGTRLTVL.

This clonotype was detected only once. The junction departs from germline at one end; a sequencing error may be responsible. The chain uses TRBV29-1 and TRBJ1-2; no reliable D call. CDR1 is SQVTM, CDR2 ANQGSEA, per germline. This CDR3 comprises 13 residues. In DNA form, the CDR3 reads TGCATCGTTCGACCGATGACTAGCTATGGCTACACCTTC. Translation: CIVRPMTSYGYTF.

V usage is TRBV20-1 and J usage is TRBJ2-6; D gene ambiguous. Per the germline V gene, CDR1 is DFQATT and CDR2 is SNEGSKA (reference sequence). The CDR3 is 14 amino acids. V was pared by 6 bases and J by 0 bases, with 9 bases between. DNA for the CDR3: TGCAGTGCCAAAACCCGCTCTGGGGCCAACGTCCTGACTTTC. This encodes CSAKTRSGANVLTF.

The chain carries TRBV2 and TRBJ2-5; 8 bases are a match to TRBD2. V gave up 6 bases and J gave up 4 bases; unmatched junction bases: 10. Looked up from germline, CDR1 is SNHLY and CDR2 is FYNNEI. The CDR3 contains 15 residues. Here the CDR3 reads CASSALGRGGETQYF. Written as DNA, the CDR3 is TGTGCCAGCAGCGCCCTCGGACGGGGGGGAGAGACCCAGTACTTC.

J is TRBJ2-5 and V is TRBV7-9; the D is unclear. The CDR3 covers 14 residues. CDR1 SEHNR and CDR2 FQNEAQ come from the germline V gene (reference sequence). Between the trimmed V and J ends, which lost 5 bases and 5 bases, there was a span of 15 bases. CDR3 nucleotide sequence: TGTGCCAGCAGCCCGGGTTCGGTCGGGGAGACCCAGTACTTC. It codes for CASSPGSVGETQYF.

This clonotype has at least ten counts. The genes are TRBV6-5 and TRBJ2-7; possible D gene TRBD1, 5 bases. V lost 10 bases to trimming and J lost 0 bases, with 19 bases between them. CDR1 MNHEY and CDR2 SVGAGI come from the germline V gene. The CDR3 loop spans 15 amino acids. CDR3 loop: CATSLQAISSYEQYF. In DNA form, the CDR3 reads TGTGCCACCTCCCTACAGGCAATTAGCTCCTACGAGCAGTACTTC.

As for this clonotype: At one end, the junction sequence differs from germline, possibly due to a read error. The V and J genes are TRBV4-3 and TRBJ2-1, with 8 bases that match TRBD2. Per the germline V gene, CDR1 is LGHNA and CDR2 is YSLEER. This CDR3 is built from 15 residues. CDR3 sequence (DNA): TGCGCCGGCAGCCAAGGGGTAGCGGGACGCAATGAGCAGTTCTTC. This sequence encodes CAGSQGVAGRNEQFF.

This chain joins TRBV5-1 and TRBJ2-1; TRBD2 matches at 9 bases. The CDR3 has 13 amino acids. Germline lookup yields CDR1 SGHRS and CDR2 YFSETQ. After removal of 1 base from V and 10 bases from J, the junction contained 3 bases not matched to a gene. This chain's CDR3 is CASSLSSGREQFF. The CDR3 bases are TGCGCCAGCAGCTTGTCGAGCGGGAGGGAGCAGTTCTTC.

In its sample, this clonotype was seen once. The chain combines TRBV29-1 with TRBJ2-1, with D tentatively TRBD1 or TRBD2 (5 bases each). This CDR3 spans 13 amino acids. V lost 0 bases, J lost 13 bases, and 16 bases lay in between. In germline, CDR1 is SQVTM, CDR2 ANQGSEA. CDR3 in DNA: TGCAGCGTTGAAGATCCAGGGAGCGAGGCCCAGTTCTTC. Translation: CSVEDPGSEAQFF.

A note on this clonotype: Since a much larger clone is just one base distant, this may be a read error. This rearrangement joins TRBV11-2 to TRBJ2-7, with TRBD1 identical over 7 bases. Germline CDR1 is SGHAT and CDR2 is FQNNGV. Germline trimming cut 3 bases from V and 2 bases from J; bases unmatched to any gene: 4. The CDR3 is 14 amino acids. CDR3 sequence: CASSFARGTYEQYF. In DNA form, the CDR3 reads TGTGCCAGCAGCTTTGCCAGGGGGACCTACGAGCAGTACTTC. Full variable domain (rest looked up from reference TRBV11-2 and TRBJ2-7): EAGVAQSPRYKIIEKRQSVAFWCNPISGHATLYWYQQILGQGPKLLIQFQNNGVVDDSQLPKDRFSAERLKGVDSTLKIQPAKLEDSAVYLCASSFARGTYEQYFGPGTRLTVT.

Remarks on this clonotype: The germline gene is not matched at one end of the junction; a read error may be the cause. The chain couples TRBV5-4 to TRBJ2-1; 9 positions match TRBD2. This CDR3 has 17 residues. Germline values: CDR1 SGHNT, CDR2 YYREEE (reference sequence). The CDR3 nucleotides are TGTGCCAGCAGCCCCCGAGATAGCGGGAGATCCTACCATGAGCAGTTCTTC. Its protein product is CASSPRDSGRSYHEQFF. Full variable domain (outside the CDR3, taken from reference TRBV5-4 and TRBJ2-1): ETGVTQSPTHLIKTRGQQVTLRCSSQSGHNTVSWYQQALGQGPQFIFQYYREEENGRGNFPPRFSGLQFPNYSSELNVNALELDDSALYLCASSPRDSGRSYHEQFFGPGTRLTVL.

This clonotype turned up a few times. The genes are TRBV29-1 and TRBJ1-2; D remains ambiguous. V lost 6 bases to trimming and J lost 1 base, with 9 bases between them. The CDR3 loop spans 12 amino acids. Germline assignment: CDR1 SQVTM and CDR2 ANQGSEA. The CDR3 protein is CSVDGSNYGYTF. Written as DNA, the CDR3 is TGCAGCGTAGACGGCAGTAACTATGGCTACACCTTC.

This clonotype was seen a few times. The chain is built from TRBV4-3 and TRBJ2-7; D unresolved. Germline assignment: CDR1 LGHNA and CDR2 YSLEER. The CDR3 has 13 residues. Trimming left V 0 bases short and J 6 bases short, with 9 bases between. CDR3 nucleotides: TGCGCCAGCAGCCAAGAAGCCGGGTTCGAGCAGTACTTC. It specifies CASSQEAGFEQYF.

The chain employs TRBV3-1 and TRBJ2-7; 12 positions match TRBD2. Germline CDR1 is LGHDT and CDR2 is YNNKEL (reference sequence). V gave up 7 bases and J gave up 6 bases; unmatched junction bases: 7. The CDR3 consists of 14 residues. The CDR3 nucleotides are TGTGCCAGCATGCCGACTAGCGGGAGAGGCGAGCAGTACTTC. Translating it yields CASMPTSGRGEQYF.

The chain uses TRBV20-1 and TRBJ2-1, with 7 bases matching TRBD2. Per the germline V gene, CDR1 is DFQATT and CDR2 is SNEGSKA (reference sequence). V was pared by 3 bases and J by 9 bases, with 11 bases of the junction left unmatched. The CDR3 loop spans 14 amino acids. The CDR3 DNA is TGCAGTGCTAGTCGGACTAGAGGGCCGGGTGAGCAGTTCTTC. Translation: CSASRTRGPGEQFF.